The 12 T cell receptor beta chains given below trace back to one sample, sequenced in a study of shared clonotypes between healthy human individuals. The data were produced by immunoSEQ multiplex PCR, yet TCRdb's version contains in-frame clones alone and is incomplete. The data hold millions of clones, with over 85% observed a single time. Sequenced input: naive CD4+ T cells from PBMCs. The subset was: CD45RA+ positively selected. Every receptor here comes from a man aged 18 to 30 in good health. Some clones in this sample may be carry-over from other donors' samples.

This chain joins TRBV11-2 and TRBJ2-3; possibly TRBD2 for D (5 bases). Germline values: CDR1 SGHAT, CDR2 FQNNGV. The CDR3 is 14 amino acids. Trimming stripped 2 bases from V and 4 bases from J, with 10 bases between. CDR3 nucleotide sequence: TGTGCCAGCAGCTTACCGGGGTCCCCAGATACGCAGTATTTT. Translated: CASSLPGSPDTQYF.

This sequence joins TRBV19 and TRBJ1-2; 10 bases map to TRBD1. Germline trimming cut 10 bases from V and 3 bases from J; bases unmatched to any gene: 8. The CDR3 is made up of 14 amino acids. Looked up from germline, CDR1 is LNHDA and CDR2 is SQIVND (reference sequence). This chain's CDR3 is CATDPDRGDYGYTF. Here the CDR3 DNA reads TGTGCCACTGACCCGGACAGGGGGGACTATGGCTACACCTTC.

The chain couples TRBV5-1 to TRBJ2-2, with TRBD2 identical over 14 bases. Germline V gene lookup returns CDR1 SGHRS and CDR2 YFSETQ. CDR3 length: 17 residues. V was clipped by 4 bases and J by 7 bases; unmatched bases: 9. The CDR3 DNA follows: TGCGCCAGCAGCGGGAGACTAGCGGGAGGGCCCTTCGGGGAGCTGTTTTTT. Translated, it gives CASSGRLAGGPFGELFF.

J is TRBJ2-1 and V is TRBV6-6; D ambiguous. Germline V gene sequence: CDR1 MNHNY, CDR2 SVGAGI (reference sequence). Trimming stripped 5 bases from V and 13 bases from J, with 12 bases between. The length of the CDR3 is 11 residues. Written as DNA, the CDR3 is TGTGCCAGCAGTGCCACTTCCCCACAGTTCTTC. The encoded protein is CASSATSPQFF.

V and J are TRBV6-6 and TRBJ2-7, with 13 bases that match TRBD2. The germline CDR1 and CDR2 sequences are MNHNY and SVGAGI (reference sequence). J gave up 3 bases and V 5 bases, and 1 base lay outside the gene matches. The CDR3 is 14 amino acids. The CDR3 region is CASSGTSGNYEQYF. The CDR3 region has the DNA TGTGCCAGCAGTGGGACTAGCGGGAACTACGAGCAGTACTTC.

The chain recombines TRBV7-9 with TRBJ2-5, with 7 positions matching TRBD2. CDR3 size: 16 residues. J gave up 2 bases and V 4 bases, and 10 bases lay outside the gene matches. Germline CDR1 SEHNR, CDR2 FQNEAQ (reference sequence). CDR3 residues: CASSSPSGAPQETQYF. CDR3 bases: TGTGCCAGCAGCTCCCCGAGCGGGGCCCCGCAAGAGACCCAGTACTTC.

The gene calls are TRBV5-4 and TRBJ1-3; D possibly corresponds to TRBD1 (5 bases). V was shortened by 2 bases and J by 4 bases, with 7 bases between the two germline ends. Germline CDR1 and CDR2: SGHNT and YYREEE (reference sequence). The CDR3 totals 13 residues. CDR3 sequence reads: CASSFYRGNTIYF. CDR3 bases: TGTGCCAGCAGCTTTTACAGGGGAAACACCATATATTTT. Using reference TRBV5-4 and TRBJ1-3 for the parts outside the CDR3, the full variable domain is ETGVTQSPTHLIKTRGQQVTLRCSSQSGHNTVSWYQQALGQGPQFIFQYYREEENGRGNFPPRFSGLQFPNYSSELNVNALELDDSALYLCASSFYRGNTIYFGEGSWLTVV.

This chain joins TRBV5-1 and TRBJ1-3; D may be TRBD1 (6 bases). The CDR3 consists of 16 residues. Deletions cut 4 bases from V and 0 bases from J, with 14 bases between. Germline V CDR1 and CDR2: SGHRS, YFSETQ. The CDR3 sequence is CASSTGQPFSGNTIYF. DNA for the CDR3: TGCGCCAGCAGCACCGGACAGCCCTTCTCTGGAAACACCATATATTTT.

Written as DNA, the CDR3 is TGTGCCAGCAGTCCTCTCGGCTCCCAAGAGACCCAGTACTTC. Translated, it gives CASSPLGSQETQYF. The J gene is TRBJ2-5, the V gene TRBV27; D is undetermined. In germline, CDR1 is MNHEY, CDR2 SMNVEV (reference sequence). Trimming shortened V by 5 bases and J by 1 base, and 11 bases separated the two germline ends. The CDR3 runs to 14 residues.

The chain links TRBV28 to TRBJ1-2; D possibly corresponds to TRBD1 (5 bases). V was shortened by 1 base and J by 7 bases, with 10 bases between the two germline ends. The CDR3 is made up of 13 amino acids. Looked up from germline, CDR1 is MDHEN and CDR2 is SYDVKM. The CDR3 DNA follows: TGTGCCAGCAGTTTATCGGCGGGGACTGGCTACACCTTC. Translated, it gives CASSLSAGTGYTF.

The chain combines TRBV28 with TRBJ2-3; perhaps TRBD1 as D (5 bases). Trimming took 5 bases from V and 5 from J, leaving 17 bases between them. Germline V lookup: CDR1 MDHEN, CDR2 SYDVKM. CDR3 size: 15 residues. This CDR3 is CASSEYQGFQDTQYF. CDR3 DNA: TGTGCCAGCAGTGAATACCAGGGTTTTCAAGATACGCAGTATTTT.

This clone was recorded only once. The chain couples TRBV29-1 to TRBJ1-5; D perhaps matches TRBD1 (6 bases). CDR1 is SQVTM, CDR2 ANQGSEA, per germline. V was clipped by 4 bases and J by 1 base, with 11 bases between them. There are 14 residues in the CDR3. This CDR3 is CSVGGGMSNQPQHF. In nucleotides, the CDR3 is TGCAGCGTTGGAGGGGGAATGAGCAATCAGCCCCAGCATTTT. Supplemented by reference TRBV29-1 and TRBJ1-5, the full variable domain reads SAVISQKPSRDICQRGTSLTIQCQVDSQVTMMFWYRQQPGQSLTLIATANQGSEATYESGFVIDKFPISRPNLTFSTLTVSNMSPEDSSIYLCSVGGGMSNQPQHFGDGTRLSIL.